This is a list of T cell receptor beta chains from one sample in a study of response to subunit inactivated influenza vaccine. Each CDR3 protein is one row after TCRdb ran MiXCR on the RT-PCR reads. Of more than 450,000 distinct CDR3 sequences in the sample, 10% to 12% were seen once. This same sample was also taken into another study, of T cells expressing NK-cell markers.

This material consisted of PBMCs from blood, taken on the day of vaccination. These receptors were obtained from a man between 45 and 60 years old who received an inactivated influenza vaccine. Each CDR3 is given with its conserved first and last residue.

v_call: TRBV24-1
cdr3_aa: CATSDLRQGDNEQFF

v_call: TRBV6-1
cdr3_aa: CASNLLGTAANYGYTF

v_call: TRBV7-9
cdr3_aa: CASNWGSGSYEQYF

v_call: TRBV5-1
cdr3_aa: CASSLEGQGFNSPLHF

v_call: TRBV11-2
cdr3_aa: CASSLVRTSGRKRTDTQYF

v_call: TRBV7-2
cdr3_aa: CASSSTRERGQFF

v_call: TRBV6-1
cdr3_aa: CASSNTGTSGQETQYF

v_call: TRBV18
cdr3_aa: CASSPRPLYEQYF

v_call: TRBV29-1
cdr3_aa: CSVFAGTYEQYF

v_call: TRBV6-5
cdr3_aa: CASSSGRFPSYNEQFF

v_call: TRBV20-1
cdr3_aa: CSAPGTTYNEQFF

v_call: TRBV29-1
cdr3_aa: CSVTLTGGGNEQYF

v_call: TRBV5-1
cdr3_aa: CATSLLQGGTEAFF

v_call: TRBV6-1
cdr3_aa: CASSEIMEAYEQYF

v_call: TRBV7-2
cdr3_aa: CASSLVGAGNQPQHF

v_call: TRBV6-7
cdr3_aa: CASSPTKGAAYEQYF

v_call: TRBV9
cdr3_aa: CASSPEAGSQFF

v_call: TRBV7-2
cdr3_aa: CASSLRAVAGEQYF

v_call: TRBV12-3/TRBV12-4
cdr3_aa: CASSPLGVREGTDTQYF

v_call: TRBV7-9
cdr3_aa: CASSFQGPWQFF

v_call: TRBV7-9
cdr3_aa: CASSLVAQGKLFF

v_call: TRBV20-1
cdr3_aa: CSATTRAYRGVGRDIQYF

v_call: TRBV24-1
cdr3_aa: CATSDLPGQSAYNEQFF

v_call: TRBV7-8
cdr3_aa: CASSPRDAGELFF

v_call: TRBV20-1
cdr3_aa: CSARGRLAGAHEQYF

v_call: TRBV5-1
cdr3_aa: CASSLIGAETQYF

v_call: TRBV7-2
cdr3_aa: CASRSTSSYEQYF

v_call: TRBV11-1
cdr3_aa: CASSLAGSIWQFF

v_call: TRBV20-1
cdr3_aa: CSGSPGPNYYEQYF

v_call: TRBV28
cdr3_aa: CASISPRTVDGYTF

v_call: TRBV20-1
cdr3_aa: CSAGTSGGFSYEQYF

v_call: TRBV15
cdr3_aa: CATSREGLSRSF

v_call: TRBV10-3
cdr3_aa: CAIMLSDLRAGELFF

v_call: TRBV5-1
cdr3_aa: CASSLPGVPYNEQFF

v_call: TRBV7-8
cdr3_aa: CASSQRWPAGVIRNEQFF

v_call: TRBV5-6
cdr3_aa: CASSLAYGKHNEQFF

v_call: TRBV6-2/TRBV6-3
cdr3_aa: CASSYVAQGNQPQHF

v_call: TRBV9
cdr3_aa: CASSADTDTQYF

v_call: TRBV7-8
cdr3_aa: CASSLLGSVRGSTDTQYF

v_call: TRBV29-1
cdr3_aa: CSCRGGSPSYEQYF

v_call: TRBV7-9
cdr3_aa: CASREDGVGYGYTF

v_call: TRBV10-1
cdr3_aa: CASRDRETDTQYF

v_call: TRBV9
cdr3_aa: CASSPGQGLRETQYF